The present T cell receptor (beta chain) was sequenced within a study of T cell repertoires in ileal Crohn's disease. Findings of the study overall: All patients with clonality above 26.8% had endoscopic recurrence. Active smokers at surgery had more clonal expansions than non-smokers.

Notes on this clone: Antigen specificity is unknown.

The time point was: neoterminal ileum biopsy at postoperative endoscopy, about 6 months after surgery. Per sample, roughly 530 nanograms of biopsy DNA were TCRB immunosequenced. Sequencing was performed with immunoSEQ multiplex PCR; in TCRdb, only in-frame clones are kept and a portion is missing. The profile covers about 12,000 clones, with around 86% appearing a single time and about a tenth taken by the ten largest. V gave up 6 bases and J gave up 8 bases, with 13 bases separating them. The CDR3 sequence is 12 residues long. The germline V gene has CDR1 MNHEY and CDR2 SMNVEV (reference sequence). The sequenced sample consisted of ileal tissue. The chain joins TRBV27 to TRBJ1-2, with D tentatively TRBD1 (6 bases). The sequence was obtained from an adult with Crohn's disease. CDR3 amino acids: CASRSGEWGYTF. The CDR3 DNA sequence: TGTGCCAGCAGATCAGGGGAGTGGGGCTACACCTTC.